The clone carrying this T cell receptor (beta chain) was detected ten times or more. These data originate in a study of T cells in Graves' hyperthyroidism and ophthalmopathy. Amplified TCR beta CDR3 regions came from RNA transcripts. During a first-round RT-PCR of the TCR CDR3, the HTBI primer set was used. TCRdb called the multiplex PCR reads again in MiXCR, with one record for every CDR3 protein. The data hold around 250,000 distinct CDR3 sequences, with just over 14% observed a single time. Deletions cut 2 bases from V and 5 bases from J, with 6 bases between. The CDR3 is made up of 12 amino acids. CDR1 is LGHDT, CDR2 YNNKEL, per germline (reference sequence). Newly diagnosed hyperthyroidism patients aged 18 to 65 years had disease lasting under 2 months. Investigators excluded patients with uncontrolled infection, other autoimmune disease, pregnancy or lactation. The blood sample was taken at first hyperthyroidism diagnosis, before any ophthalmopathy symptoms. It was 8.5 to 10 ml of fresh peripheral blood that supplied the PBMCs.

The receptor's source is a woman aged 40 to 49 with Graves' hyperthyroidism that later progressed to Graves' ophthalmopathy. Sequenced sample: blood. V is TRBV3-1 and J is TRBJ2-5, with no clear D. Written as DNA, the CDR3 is TGTGCCAGCAGCCAACCCAGGGAGACCCAGTACTTC. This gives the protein CASSQPRETQYF.